These 30 T cell receptor beta chains originate from one sample sequenced in a study of shared clonotypes between healthy human individuals. Sequenced by immunoSEQ multiplex PCR; TCRdb stores in-frame clones only, minus some. The data show approximately 100,000 clones, 68% seen once. The sequenced sample was memory CD8+ T cells sorted from blood. Subset indicated: CD45RO+ cells pooled with CCR7-negative TemRA cells. The receptors come from a woman aged 25 to 45 in good health.

This chain connects TRBV6-4 to TRBJ2-2; D tentatively fits TRBD1 or TRBD2 (5 bases each). The CDR3 extends over 16 amino acids. Trimming took off 0 bases at V and 1 base at J, with 9 bases between the two ends. The germline gives CDR1 MRHNA, CDR2 SNTAGT. This CDR3 is CASSDSWGRNTGELFF. The CDR3 DNA follows: TGTGCCAGCAGTGACTCGTGGGGGAGGAACACCGGGGAGCTGTTTTTT.

This clone showed up just a few times. The V and J genes are TRBV6-5 and TRBJ2-2, with unresolved D. Per germline, CDR1 MNHEY and CDR2 SVGAGI. The CDR3 is 12 residues long. The V and J ends lost 7 bases and 6 bases respectively, with 9 bases between them. CDR3 protein: CASTLGAGELFF. The CDR3 DNA is TGTGCCAGCACCCTCGGTGCCGGGGAGCTGTTTTTT.

This clone was counted at least ten times. This chain links TRBV18 with TRBJ2-7; possible D gene TRBD1, 6 bases. The CDR3 extends over 12 amino acids. Germline CDR1 and CDR2: KGHSH and LQKENI. The V end was cut by 5 bases, the J end by 5 bases, with 10 bases between. The CDR3 DNA reads as TGTGCCAGCTCAGAAGGGGGAGACGAGCAGTACTTC. It yields the protein CASSEGGDEQYF.

V is TRBV2 and J is TRBJ1-4, with a tentative D call TRBD1 (5 bases). Trimming cost V 4 bases and J 4 bases, with 13 bases left between them. The germline gives CDR1 SNHLY, CDR2 FYNNEI. This CDR3 has 15 amino acids. CDR3 sequence: CASSGERGINEKLFF. The CDR3, as DNA: TGTGCCAGCAGTGGAGAAAGGGGCATTAATGAAAAACTGTTTTTT. The full variable domain, its missing parts supplied by reference TRBV2 and TRBJ1-4, is EPEVTQTPSHQVTQMGQEVILRCVPISNHLYFYWYRQILGQKVEFLVSFYNNEISEKSEIFDDQFSVERPDGSNFTLKIRSTKLEDSAMYFCASSGERGINEKLFFGSGTQLSVL.

The gene calls are TRBV6-1 and TRBJ1-3; D unclear. V was shortened by 2 bases and J by 9 bases, with 14 bases between the two germline ends. The V gene's germline CDR1 is MNHNS and CDR2 SASEGT. The CDR3 sequence is 14 residues long. The CDR3, as DNA: TGTGCCAGCAGTGAAATTTGGTCCAGACGCACCATATATTTT. Protein sequence: CASSEIWSRRTIYF.

This chain uses TRBV21-1 with TRBJ1-2; the table's D call, TRBD1, was not checked against the DNA. TRBV21-1 is recorded as a pseudogene. CDR3 size: 16 residues. The CDR3 DNA follows: TGTGCCAGCACCCCGGGACAGGGTAGAGCTAACTATGGCTACACCTTC. It is translated as CASTPGQGRANYGYTF.

The chain uses TRBV4-2 and TRBJ2-1, with 9 bases aligning to TRBD2. Germline loops: CDR1 LGHNA, CDR2 YNFKEQ. The V and J ends lost 3 bases and 6 bases, in that order; junction bases with no gene match: 3. The CDR3 covers 14 residues. The CDR3 is CASSHRSGSNEQFF. CDR3 nucleotide sequence: TGTGCCAGCAGCCACCGTAGCGGGAGCAATGAGCAGTTCTTC.

V gene TRBV19 combines with J gene TRBJ2-5, with D possibly matching TRBD1 (7 bases). Trimming left V 5 bases short and J 5 bases short, with 18 bases between. Germline values: CDR1 LNHDA, CDR2 SQIVND (reference sequence). The CDR3 is 15 residues long. The CDR3 DNA follows: TGTGCCAGTAGTTGGGGGGCGACAGGGATTGAGACCCAGTACTTC. This sequence encodes CASSWGATGIETQYF.

This clone turned up a few times. The chain combines TRBV28 with TRBJ2-7; D ambiguous. In germline, CDR1 is MDHEN, CDR2 SYDVKM. Trimming shortened V by 2 bases and J by 0 bases, and 5 bases separated the two germline ends. This CDR3 is 13 amino acids long. The CDR3 loop reads CASSLADSYEQYF. Here the CDR3 DNA reads TGTGCCAGCAGTTTAGCGGACTCCTACGAGCAGTACTTC.

This clone was observed once. The chain links TRBV9 to TRBJ2-7; tentative D call: TRBD2 (6 bases). The germline V gene has CDR1 SGDLS and CDR2 YYNGEE. V gave up 4 bases and J gave up 9 bases, with 23 bases separating them. This CDR3 region has 15 residues. The CDR3 region has the DNA TGTGCCAGCAGCCTCGTTGGATCAGCGGAGGAGGGGCAGTACTTC. It yields the protein CASSLVGSAEEGQYF.

The V gene is TRBV19, the J gene TRBJ2-7; 12 positions match TRBD2. This CDR3 is 14 amino acids long. Germline V CDR1 and CDR2: LNHDA, SQIVND (reference sequence). Germline trimming cut 5 bases from V and 4 bases from J; bases unmatched to any gene: 3. The CDR3 sequence: CASSVLAGGYEQYF. In DNA, the CDR3 is TGTGCCAGTAGTGTACTAGCGGGAGGTTACGAGCAGTACTTC. Full variable domain (outside the CDR3, taken from reference TRBV19 and TRBJ2-7): DGGITQSPKYLFRKEGQNVTLSCEQNLNHDAMYWYRQDPGQGLRLIYYSQIVNDFQKGDIAEGYSVSREKKESFPLTVTSAQKNPTAFYLCASSVLAGGYEQYFGPGTRLTVT.

V is TRBV25-1 and J is TRBJ1-1; TRBD1 might be the D (5 bases). Per the germline V gene, CDR1 is MGHDK and CDR2 is SYGVNS. V was trimmed by 8 bases and J by 1 base, leaving 23 bases between them. The CDR3 contains 17 residues. CDR3 amino acids: CASETSRDPIPNTEAFF. Here the CDR3 DNA reads TGTGCCAGCGAAACGAGCCGGGACCCGATACCGAACACTGAAGCTTTCTTT. Filled out from reference TRBV25-1 and TRBJ1-1, the complete variable domain reads EADIYQTPRYLVIGTGKKITLECSQTMGHDKMYWYQQDPGMELHLIHYSYGVNSTEKGDLSSESTVSRIRTEHFPLTLESARPSHTSQYLCASETSRDPIPNTEAFFGQGTRLTVV.

The V gene is TRBV29-1, the J gene TRBJ2-7; D unclear. The germline gives CDR1 SQVTM, CDR2 ANQGSEA. This CDR3 contains 11 residues. Trimming cost V 0 bases and J 4 bases, with 4 bases left between them. CDR3 residues: CSVEEAYEQYF. DNA of the CDR3: TGCAGCGTTGAAGAGGCGTACGAGCAGTACTTC.

This chain uses TRBV28 with TRBJ1-6; D is possibly TRBD1 (5 bases). The CDR3 covers 15 residues. CDR1 MDHEN and CDR2 SYDVKM come from the germline V gene. The V gene lost 1 base and the J gene lost 10 bases, with 14 bases spanning the gap. The DNA for the CDR3 is TGTGCCAGCAGTTTATCGGCCTCGGGGGAGTCACCCCTCCACTTT. Residues: CASSLSASGESPLHF. Complete variable domain (other parts from reference TRBV28 and TRBJ1-6): DVKVTQSSRYLVKRTGEKVFLECVQDMDHENMFWYRQDPGLGLRLIYFSYDVKMKEKGDIPEGYSVSREKKERFSLILESASTNQTSMYLCASSLSASGESPLHFGNGTRLTVT.

The table lists this clone with a count of one. The gene calls are TRBV2 and TRBJ1-2, with TRBD1 identical over 7 bases. CDR3 size: 15 residues. In germline, CDR1 is SNHLY, CDR2 FYNNEI. Trimming removed 3 bases from V and 1 base from J; junction bases left unmatched: 5. The CDR3 DNA sequence: TGTGCCAGCAGTGACGGGGGACAGAATAACTATGGCTACACCTTC. Protein product: CASSDGGQNNYGYTF.

In the case of this clone: The identical CDR3 is also encoded by other nucleotide sequences in the sample. The J gene is TRBJ2-2, the V gene TRBV6-4, with D uncertain. This CDR3 is 13 amino acids long. The V end lost 3 bases, the J end lost 0 bases, and 2 bases lay between the germline ends. Germline lookup yields CDR1 MRHNA and CDR2 SNTAGT. CDR3 in DNA: TGTGCCAGCAGTGAGGCGAACACCGGGGAGCTGTTTTTT. Protein sequence: CASSEANTGELFF.

This clone occurred a few times. The genes are TRBV27 and TRBJ2-2; no definite D call. Germline V gives CDR1 MNHEY, CDR2 SMNVEV (reference sequence). This CDR3 has 14 residues. V lost 4 bases, J lost 3 bases, and 9 bases lay in between. The CDR3 here is CASSSHRYTGELFF. The CDR3 DNA is TGTGCCAGCAGTTCTCACAGATACACCGGGGAGCTGTTTTTT.

The chain employs TRBV6-6 and TRBJ2-7; 10 bases map to TRBD2. Unmatched junction bases numbered 6, after V lost 5 bases and J lost 2 bases. Looked up from germline, CDR1 is MNHNY and CDR2 is SVGAGI (reference sequence). The CDR3 spans 15 residues. The CDR3: CASSITSGNTYEQYF. CDR3 DNA: TGTGCCAGCAGTATAACTAGCGGGAATACCTACGAGCAGTACTTC.

V usage is TRBV4-1 and J usage is TRBJ1-2; weak D call: TRBD1 (5 bases). CDR1 MGHRA and CDR2 YSYEKL come from the germline V gene. The ends were cut back, 4 bases at V and 11 bases at J, with 26 bases in the middle. The CDR3 has 16 amino acids. DNA of the CDR3: TGCGCCAGCAGCCCAACGGACACGACTTGGCTATCAAGGTACACCTTC. Its translation is CASSPTDTTWLSRYTF.

This chain links TRBV5-1 with TRBJ2-5, with a possible D match to TRBD2 (6 bases). V was trimmed by 2 bases and J by 0 bases, leaving 17 bases between them. Looked up from germline, CDR1 is SGHRS and CDR2 is YFSETQ. There are 17 residues in the CDR3. This CDR3 is CASSLSGKEGYQETQYF. The DNA of the CDR3 is TGCGCCAGCAGCTTATCCGGGAAGGAGGGGTACCAAGAGACCCAGTACTTC.

This clone was seen only once. The chain carries TRBV4-2 and TRBJ2-3, with 7 bases lining up with TRBD2. Germline assignment: CDR1 LGHNA and CDR2 YNFKEQ. This CDR3 spans 16 amino acids. J lost 5 bases, V lost 5 bases, and 13 bases had no gene match. CDR3 amino acids: CASSLGGMGRVDTQYF. For the CDR3, the DNA is TGTGCCAGCAGCTTGGGGGGGATGGGGCGTGTAGATACGCAGTATTTT.

This clone was seen a few times. This chain connects TRBV15 to TRBJ2-7, with 9 bases fitting TRBD2. V was clipped by 1 base and J by 2 bases; unmatched bases: 3. The length of the CDR3 is 15 residues. The germline V gene encodes CDR1 LNHNV and CDR2 YYDKDF (reference sequence). As DNA, the CDR3 is TGTGCCACCAGCAGAGGACTAGCGGAGACCTACGAGCAGTACTTC. Translating gives CATSRGLAETYEQYF. The variable domain in full, with the rest retrieved from reference TRBV15 and TRBJ2-7, is DAMVIQNPRYQVTQFGKPVTLSCSQTLNHNVMYWYQQKSSQAPKLLFHYYDKDFNNEADTPDNFQSRRPNTSFCFLDIRSPGLGDTAMYLCATSRGLAETYEQYFGPGTRLTVT.

V and J are TRBV7-8 and TRBJ1-2; D not certain. This CDR3 region has 17 residues. V lost 6 bases and J lost 5, with 25 bases in between. Germline CDR1 SGHVS, CDR2 FQNEAQ. This CDR3 is CASSPYRLQTSTYGYTF. Here the CDR3 DNA reads TGTGCCAGCAGTCCCTACCGCCTTCAGACATCTACGTATGGCTACACCTTC.

The chain couples TRBV19 to TRBJ1-5; D remains ambiguous. The CDR3 loop spans 13 amino acids. Trimming shortened V by 3 bases and J by 4 bases, and 7 bases separated the two germline ends. Per germline, CDR1 LNHDA and CDR2 SQIVND (reference sequence). The CDR3: CASSMTNNQPQHF. Written as DNA, the CDR3 is TGTGCCAGTAGTATGACCAATAATCAGCCCCAGCATTTT.

CDR3 loop: CASSSGGWRTGPTGNTIYF. CDR3 nucleotides: TGTGCCAGCAGCTCCGGAGGATGGCGGACAGGACCTACTGGAAACACCATATATTTT. The V gene is TRBV7-9, the J gene TRBJ1-3, with 7 bases that match TRBD1. Germline trimming cut 4 bases from V and 2 bases from J; bases unmatched to any gene: 17. CDR1 and CDR2 from the germline V gene are SEHNR and FQNEAQ (reference sequence). This CDR3 is built from 19 residues. The full variable domain, completed using reference TRBV7-9 and TRBJ1-3, is DTGVSQNPRHKITKRGQNVTFRCDPISEHNRLYWYRQTLGQGPEFLTYFQNEAQLEKSRLLSDRFSAERPKGSFSTLEIQRTEQGDSAMYLCASSSGGWRTGPTGNTIYFGEGSWLTVV.

The chain uses TRBV15 and TRBJ2-7; D is possibly TRBD2 (5 bases). V was shortened by 5 bases and J by 5 bases, with 19 bases between the two germline ends. The CDR3 is made up of 15 amino acids. Germline-derived CDR1 and CDR2 are LNHNV and YYDKDF (reference sequence). The CDR3 spells CATSSTIEGGHEQYF. CDR3 DNA sequence: TGTGCCACCAGCTCAACAATCGAGGGTGGCCACGAGCAGTACTTC.

This CDR3 is CASSKLAGDSDTQYF. The CDR3 DNA is TGTGCCAGCAGTAAACTAGCGGGAGACTCAGATACGCAGTATTTT. V gene TRBV6-4 combines with J gene TRBJ2-3, with 11 bases aligning to TRBD2. With V trimmed by 5 bases and J by 4 bases, 5 bases remained unmatched. Germline loops: CDR1 MRHNA, CDR2 SNTAGT. The CDR3 consists of 15 residues.

V usage is TRBV2 and J usage is TRBJ1-2; no definite D call. This CDR3 contains 14 residues. Per the germline V gene, CDR1 is SNHLY and CDR2 is FYNNEI. V was shortened by 1 base and J by 2 bases, with 8 bases between the two germline ends. This chain's CDR3 is CASSEGRGNYGYTF. CDR3 coding DNA: TGTGCCAGCAGTGAAGGGCGAGGGAACTATGGCTACACCTTC.

As regards this clone: Other DNA sequences from this sample encode an identical CDR3 as well. The chain is built from TRBV5-1 and TRBJ1-1, with TRBD1 as a possible D gene (5 bases). Germline V lookup: CDR1 SGHRS, CDR2 YFSETQ. Trimming took 2 bases from V and 0 from J, leaving 29 bases between them. This CDR3 spans 21 amino acids. This chain's CDR3 is CASSLRLMGGIRFYMNTEAFF. CDR3 DNA sequence: TGCGCCAGCAGCTTACGGTTAATGGGGGGGATCCGATTCTACATGAACACTGAAGCTTTCTTT.

The chain uses TRBV6-4 and TRBJ2-4, with 8 bases that match TRBD1. Trimming took 1 base from V and 0 from J; bases not matched to a gene: 8. This CDR3 is 18 amino acids long. Germline V gene data show CDR1 as MRHNA and CDR2 as SNTAGT. In nucleotides, the CDR3 is TGTGCCAGCAGTGACTGGGGACAGGCGAAACTAGCCAAAAACATTCAGTACTTC. This translates into CASSDWGQAKLAKNIQYF.